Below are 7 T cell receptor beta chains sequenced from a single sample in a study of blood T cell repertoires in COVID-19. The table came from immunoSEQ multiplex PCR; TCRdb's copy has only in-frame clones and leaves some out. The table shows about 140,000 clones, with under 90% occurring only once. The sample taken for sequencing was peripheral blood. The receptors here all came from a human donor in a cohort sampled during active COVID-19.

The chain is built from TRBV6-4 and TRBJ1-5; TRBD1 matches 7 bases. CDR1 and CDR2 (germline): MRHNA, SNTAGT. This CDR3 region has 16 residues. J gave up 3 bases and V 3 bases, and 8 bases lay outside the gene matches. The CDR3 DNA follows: TGTGCCAGCAGTGATCCAAGGGACAGCTACAATCAGCCCCAGCATTTT. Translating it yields CASSDPRDSYNQPQHF.

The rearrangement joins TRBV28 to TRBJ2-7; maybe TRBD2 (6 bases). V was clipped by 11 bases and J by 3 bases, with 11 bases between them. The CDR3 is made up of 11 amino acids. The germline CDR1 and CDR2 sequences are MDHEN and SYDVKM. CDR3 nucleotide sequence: TGTGCCGCGATGGACTACTACGAGCAGTACTTC. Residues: CAAMDYYEQYF.

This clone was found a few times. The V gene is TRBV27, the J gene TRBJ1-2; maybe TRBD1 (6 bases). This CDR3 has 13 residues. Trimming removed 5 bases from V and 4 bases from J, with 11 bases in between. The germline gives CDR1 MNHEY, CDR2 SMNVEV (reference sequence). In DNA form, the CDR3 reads TGTGCCAGCAGTCCGGACAGACGCTATGGCTACACCTTC. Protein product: CASSPDRRYGYTF.

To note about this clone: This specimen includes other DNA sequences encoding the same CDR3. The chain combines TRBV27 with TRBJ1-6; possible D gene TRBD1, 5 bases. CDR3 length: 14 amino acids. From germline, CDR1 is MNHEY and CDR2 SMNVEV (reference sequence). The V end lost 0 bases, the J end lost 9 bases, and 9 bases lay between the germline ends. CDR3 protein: CASSLSNQGSPLHF. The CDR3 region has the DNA TGTGCCAGCAGTTTATCGAATCAGGGTTCACCCCTCCACTTT.

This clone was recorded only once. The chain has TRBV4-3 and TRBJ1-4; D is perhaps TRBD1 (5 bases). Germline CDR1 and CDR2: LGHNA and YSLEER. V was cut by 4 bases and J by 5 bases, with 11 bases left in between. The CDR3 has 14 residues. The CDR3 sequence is CASSPGRVNEKLFF. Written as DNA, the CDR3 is TGCGCCAGCAGCCCAGGGCGTGTAAATGAAAAACTGTTTTTT.

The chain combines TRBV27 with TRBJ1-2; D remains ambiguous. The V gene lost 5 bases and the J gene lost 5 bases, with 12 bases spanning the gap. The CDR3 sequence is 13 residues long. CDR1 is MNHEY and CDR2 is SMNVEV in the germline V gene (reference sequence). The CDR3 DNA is TGTGCCAGCAGTCGGGGAGGCACTTATGGCTACACCTTC. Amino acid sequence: CASSRGGTYGYTF.

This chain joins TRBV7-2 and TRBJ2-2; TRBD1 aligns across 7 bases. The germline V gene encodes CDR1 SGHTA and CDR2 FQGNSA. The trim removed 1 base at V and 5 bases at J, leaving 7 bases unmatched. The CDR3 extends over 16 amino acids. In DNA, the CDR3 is TGTGCCAGCAGCTTAGGACAGGGAATAAAGACCGGGGAGCTGTTTTTT. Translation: CASSLGQGIKTGELFF.